The 21 T cell receptor beta chains below were found in one sample sequenced in a study of beta chain features in type 1 diabetes. Findings of the study overall: A moderate, significant TCRB CDR3 shortening appeared in type 1 diabetes across four CD4+ subsets.

No antigen has been assigned to these receptors. All of the isolated RNA was reverse transcribed, so expressed TCRB transcripts were sequenced. Clones were sequenced by immunoSEQ multiplex PCR, and TCRdb holds only the in-frame ones, with some missing. Of 500,000 to 800,000 clones listed, 12% are singletons. Sequencing used naive CD4+ T cells from blood. These receptors all stem from a man younger than 45 with type 1 diabetes.

This clone has a handful of counts. The chain employs TRBV19 and TRBJ2-1, with 9 positions matching TRBD2. Germline lookup yields CDR1 LNHDA and CDR2 SQIVND (reference sequence). The CDR3 loop spans 15 amino acids. Unmatched junction bases numbered 4, after V lost 7 bases and J lost 0 bases. As DNA, the CDR3 is TGTGCCAGTACCTCTAGCGGGAACTCCTACAATGAGCAGTTCTTC. Protein: CASTSSGNSYNEQFF.

This clone came up a few times. This rearrangement joins TRBV6-4 to TRBJ2-6, with TRBD2 as a possible D gene (6 bases). The CDR3 runs to 13 residues. Trimming removed 2 bases from V and 9 bases from J, with 8 bases in between. Germline CDR1 is MRHNA and CDR2 is SNTAGT. CDR3 region: CASSDGGSNVLTF. The CDR3 nucleotides read TGTGCCAGCAGTGACGGAGGGAGCAACGTCCTGACTTTC.

This clone was counted between two and nine times. The rearrangement joins TRBV5-1 to TRBJ1-1; D call uncertain. The V end lost 8 bases, the J end lost 0 bases, and 17 bases lay between the germline ends. The CDR3 consists of 15 residues. Germline V gene data show CDR1 as SGHRS and CDR2 as YFSETQ. Written as DNA, the CDR3 is TGCGCCAGTCTAGAGGCTGACGGGCTGAACACTGAAGCTTTCTTT. As protein: CASLEADGLNTEAFF. The entire variable domain, with the rest obtained from reference TRBV5-1 and TRBJ1-1, is as follows: KAGVTQTPRYLIKTRGQQVTLSCSPISGHRSVSWYQQTPGQGLQFLFEYFSETQRNKGNFPGRFSGRQFSNSRSEMNVSTLELGDSALYLCASLEADGLNTEAFFGQGTRLTVV.

The chain combines TRBV10-3 with TRBJ1-1, with D unclear. CDR3 length: 13 residues. V lost 3 bases, J lost 4 bases, and 9 bases lay in between. CDR1 is ENHRY and CDR2 is SYGVKD in the germline V gene. CDR3 DNA: TGTGCCATCAGTGAATCCAGGAGCACTGAAGCTTTCTTT. This codes for CAISESRSTEAFF.

This clone occurred a few times. Additional DNA sequences in this sample encode the identical CDR3. V is TRBV9 and J is TRBJ2-5; weak D call: TRBD1 (5 bases). The CDR3 covers 14 residues. CDR1 and CDR2 from the germline V gene are SGDLS and YYNGEE. The V end was cut by 0 bases, the J end by 1 base, with 7 bases between. The CDR3 loop is CASSVGQGQETQYF. CDR3 DNA sequence: TGTGCCAGCAGCGTAGGCCAGGGCCAAGAGACCCAGTACTTC.

There are a few counts of this clone. This chain joins TRBV7-8 and TRBJ2-1, with D maybe TRBD1 (6 bases). Looked up from germline, CDR1 is SGHVS and CDR2 is FQNEAQ. Trimming pared 5 bases from V and 0 bases from J, leaving 8 bases between. The length of the CDR3 is 14 residues. The CDR3 is CASSMDSSYNEQFF. The DNA for the CDR3 is TGTGCCAGCAGCATGGACAGCTCCTACAATGAGCAGTTCTTC.

This clone was seen only a few times. The gene calls are TRBV2 and TRBJ2-2; 7 nucleotides align to TRBD1. The germline V gene has CDR1 SNHLY and CDR2 FYNNEI. This CDR3 is 15 amino acids long. V gave up 6 bases and J gave up 0 bases; unmatched junction bases: 4. The CDR3 DNA sequence: TGTGCCAGCAGCTACAGGGGTGCGAACACCGGGGAGCTGTTTTTT. Translated, it gives CASSYRGANTGELFF.

This clone occurred a few times. This chain joins TRBV6-5 and TRBJ1-4; no clear D gene. V lost 7 bases and J 3 bases, leaving 15 bases between the germline ends. Per the germline V gene, CDR1 is MNHEY and CDR2 is SVGAGI. The CDR3 is made up of 15 amino acids. The CDR3 sequence: CASTEGLGANEKLFF. The CDR3 bases are TGTGCCAGCACAGAGGGTTTGGGAGCTAATGAAAAACTGTTTTTT.

The chain recombines TRBV28 with TRBJ2-7; D ambiguous. CDR3 size: 13 residues. Between the trimmed V and J ends, which lost 5 bases and 9 bases, there was a span of 17 bases. Germline-derived CDR1 and CDR2 are MDHEN and SYDVKM. CDR3 loop: CASSPGQDLGQYF. CDR3 coding DNA: TGTGCCAGCAGTCCCGGGCAGGACCTCGGGCAGTACTTC.

The CDR3 DNA reads as TGTGCTAGTGGTACACAGGGGATGAGTGGCTACACCTTC. This sequence encodes CASGTQGMSGYTF. The chain has TRBV12-5 and TRBJ1-2, with 7 bases aligning to TRBD1. Trimming took 5 bases from V and 7 from J; bases not matched to a gene: 7. This CDR3 contains 13 residues. CDR1 and CDR2 (germline): LGHNT, FRNRAP.

The chain couples TRBV29-1 to TRBJ2-3; possibly TRBD2 for D (6 bases). V lost 3 bases and J lost 2, with 9 bases in between. The CDR3 covers 13 residues. Germline V gene lookup returns CDR1 SQVTM and CDR2 ANQGSEA. For the CDR3, the DNA is TGCAGCGTTGACGGAGGGATCACAGATACGCAGTATTTT. Protein: CSVDGGITDTQYF.

This clone has a handful of counts. This chain connects TRBV7-2 to TRBJ2-3, with TRBD2 matching over 13 bases. Germline loops: CDR1 SGHTA, CDR2 FQGNSA. V shed 5 bases and J 0 bases; nucleotides not matched to a gene: 8. The CDR3 has 18 amino acids. CDR3 nucleotides: TGTGCCAGCAGCCTATGGACTAGCGGGGGCCTAAGCACAGATACGCAGTATTTT. It yields the protein CASSLWTSGGLSTDTQYF.

The chain joins TRBV2 to TRBJ1-1; 9 bases are a match to TRBD1. Germline CDR1 SNHLY, CDR2 FYNNEI. J lost 5 bases, V lost 4 bases, and 5 bases had no gene match. This CDR3 is built from 14 residues. The CDR3 sequence is CASSGGQGGTEAFF. DNA of the CDR3: TGTGCCAGCAGTGGGGGACAGGGTGGTACTGAAGCTTTCTTT.

This clone was observed a few times. At one end, the junction sequence differs from germline, possibly due to a read error. Other DNA sequences in the sample encode the same CDR3. The gene calls are TRBV7-9 and TRBJ1-5; D not certain. The germline gives CDR1 SEHNR, CDR2 FQNEAQ (reference sequence). The CDR3 is 12 amino acids. The DNA of the CDR3 is TGTGCCAGCAGCCTAGCGGATCAGCCCCAGCATTTT. Translated: CASSLADQPQHF.

The table lists this clone with a few counts. CDR3: CASSLGRAGGAFF. CDR3 DNA: TGTGCCAGCAGCTTAGGGAGGGCAGGGGGAGCTTTCTTT. The rearrangement links TRBV7-8 to TRBJ1-1; 7 nucleotides match TRBD1. This CDR3 is built from 13 residues. Trimming at V came to 1 base and at J to 10 bases, leaving 6 bases not matched to a gene. Germline CDR1 and CDR2: SGHVS and FQNEAQ.

This clone was picked up a small number of times. The chain is built from TRBV4-3 and TRBJ1-5; D remains unclear. This CDR3 region has 13 residues. The V gene lost 0 bases and the J gene lost 6 bases, with 6 bases spanning the gap. Germline-derived CDR1 and CDR2 are LGHNA and YSLEER. CDR3 protein: CASSQDFSQPQHF. The CDR3 DNA follows: TGCGCCAGCAGCCAAGATTTTTCTCAGCCCCAGCATTTT.

The table lists this clone with a few counts. The rearrangement joins TRBV6-6 to TRBJ1-1; no firm D call. V was pared by 2 bases and J by 11 bases, with 18 bases between. The germline V gene has CDR1 MNHNY and CDR2 SVGAGI (reference sequence). The CDR3 is 14 amino acids. CDR3 sequence: CASSYGVTQRRAFF. The CDR3 coding sequence is TGTGCCAGCAGTTACGGGGTCACCCAACGCCGGGCTTTCTTT.

In this sample, this clone turned up a few times. This rearrangement joins TRBV30 to TRBJ1-3; D is unresolved. The V gene's germline CDR1 is GTSNPN and CDR2 SVGIG (reference sequence). Trimming took 1 base from V and 2 from J, leaving 3 bases between them. The CDR3 length is 12 residues. CDR3 in amino acids: CAWSAAGNTIYF. The CDR3 DNA reads TGTGCCTGGAGTGCTGCTGGAAACACCATATATTTT. The full variable domain, rest sourced from reference TRBV30 and TRBJ1-3, is SQTIHQWPATLVQPVGSPLSLECTVEGTSNPNLYWYRQAAGRGLQLLFYSVGIGQISSEVPQNLSASRPQDRQFILSSKKLLLSDSGFYLCAWSAAGNTIYFGEGSWLTVV.

This chain uses TRBV9 with TRBJ1-5; maybe TRBD1 (5 bases). Germline loops: CDR1 SGDLS, CDR2 YYNGEE. Trimming removed 4 bases at V and 5 bases at J, with 16 bases between. This CDR3 spans 15 amino acids. CDR3 DNA: TGTGCCAGCAGCCCCCGGGACGGACTCGATCAGCCCCAGCATTTT. It translates to CASSPRDGLDQPQHF.

The table lists this clone with a few counts. The chain is built from TRBV28 and TRBJ1-2; 7 positions agree with TRBD1. Germline V lookup: CDR1 MDHEN, CDR2 SYDVKM. V was clipped by 5 bases and J by 5 bases; unmatched bases: 5. The CDR3 extends over 13 amino acids. The CDR3 nucleotides read TGTGCCAGCAGTCCCCGGGACAGATATGGCTACACCTTC. It specifies CASSPRDRYGYTF.

This chain links TRBV4-2 with TRBJ1-5; D gene ambiguous. This CDR3 is built from 14 residues. V lost 0 bases and J 2 bases, leaving 5 bases between the germline ends. CDR1 and CDR2 from the germline V gene are LGHNA and YNFKEQ. The CDR3 reads CASSQDDRNQPQHF. In DNA, the CDR3 is TGTGCCAGCAGCCAAGATGATCGCAATCAGCCCCAGCATTTT.